The 5 T cell receptor beta chains below all came from one sample that was sequenced in a study of T cell responses to AZD1222 COVID-19 vaccine. TCRdb keeps only in-frame clones here, not all; method: immunoSEQ multiplex PCR. The sample lists approximately 120,000 clones, approximately 88% occurring once. The input for sequencing was peripheral blood, taken on day 0 of AZD1222 vaccination. The receptors were gathered from an adult in good health.

The V call is TRBV19, the J call TRBJ2-3; unclear D gene. Trimming removed 5 bases from V and 6 bases from J, with 6 bases in between. The CDR3 sequence is 11 residues long. Germline assignment: CDR1 LNHDA and CDR2 SQIVND (reference sequence). The chain's CDR3 is CASSGVDTQYF. The CDR3 DNA reads as TGTGCCAGTAGTGGGGTTGATACGCAGTATTTT.

This clone was recorded once. This chain links TRBV5-1 with TRBJ1-1; the match to TRBD1 covers 8 bases. The CDR3 has 14 residues. CDR1 and CDR2 (germline): SGHRS, YFSETQ. Unmatched junction bases numbered 3, after V lost 0 bases and J lost 5 bases. The CDR3 spells CASSLAQGATEAFF. CDR3 DNA sequence: TGCGCCAGCAGCTTGGCTCAGGGGGCTACTGAAGCTTTCTTT.

V and J are TRBV3-1 (or the pseudogene TRBV3-2) and TRBJ1-5; D is uncertain. Looked up from germline, CDR1 is LGHDT and CDR2 is YNNKEL (reference sequence). The V end lost 2 bases, the J end lost 3 bases, and 5 bases lay between the germline ends. The CDR3 consists of 13 residues. The CDR3 sequence is CASSQQINQPQHF. CDR3 nucleotide sequence: TGTGCCAGCAGCCAACAGATCAATCAGCCCCAGCATTTT.

This rearrangement joins TRBV5-8 to TRBJ1-2; 8 bases line up with TRBD1. The CDR3 is 14 amino acids. Germline assignment: CDR1 SGHTS and CDR2 YDEGEE. Losses at the gene ends were 5 bases for V and 3 bases for J; bases not matched to a gene: 6. CDR3 region: CASRRAGGDYGYTF. CDR3 DNA: TGTGCCAGCAGGAGGGCAGGGGGCGACTATGGCTACACCTTC.

This sequence joins TRBV5-1 and TRBJ2-5; 12 bases map to TRBD2. Germline CDR1 and CDR2: SGHRS and YFSETQ. This CDR3 is built from 16 residues. V shed 3 bases and J 1 base; nucleotides not matched to a gene: 4. The CDR3 DNA sequence: TGCGCCAGCAGCTCCCAGACTAGCGGGAGCCAAGAGACCCAGTACTTC. Protein sequence: CASSSQTSGSQETQYF.